The present entry profiles one TCR beta chain with its context. This entry is derived from a study of blood T cell repertoires in COVID-19. The V end lost 6 bases, the J end lost 0 bases, and 12 bases lay between the germline ends. The CDR3 sequence is 15 residues long. Germline V gene sequence: CDR1 MDHEN, CDR2 SYDVKM. Sequencing was performed with immunoSEQ multiplex PCR; in TCRdb, only in-frame clones are kept and a portion is missing. Of approximately 290,000 clones listed, more than 85% are singletons. Input material: peripheral blood. The chain combines TRBV28 with TRBJ1-5; the D is unclear. This receptor was obtained from a man aged 25 to 45 with acute or convalescent COVID-19. The CDR3 DNA sequence: TGTGCCAGCAGCCCCTCGGGGTATAGCAATCAGCCCCAGCATTTT. Translation: CASSPSGYSNQPQHF.